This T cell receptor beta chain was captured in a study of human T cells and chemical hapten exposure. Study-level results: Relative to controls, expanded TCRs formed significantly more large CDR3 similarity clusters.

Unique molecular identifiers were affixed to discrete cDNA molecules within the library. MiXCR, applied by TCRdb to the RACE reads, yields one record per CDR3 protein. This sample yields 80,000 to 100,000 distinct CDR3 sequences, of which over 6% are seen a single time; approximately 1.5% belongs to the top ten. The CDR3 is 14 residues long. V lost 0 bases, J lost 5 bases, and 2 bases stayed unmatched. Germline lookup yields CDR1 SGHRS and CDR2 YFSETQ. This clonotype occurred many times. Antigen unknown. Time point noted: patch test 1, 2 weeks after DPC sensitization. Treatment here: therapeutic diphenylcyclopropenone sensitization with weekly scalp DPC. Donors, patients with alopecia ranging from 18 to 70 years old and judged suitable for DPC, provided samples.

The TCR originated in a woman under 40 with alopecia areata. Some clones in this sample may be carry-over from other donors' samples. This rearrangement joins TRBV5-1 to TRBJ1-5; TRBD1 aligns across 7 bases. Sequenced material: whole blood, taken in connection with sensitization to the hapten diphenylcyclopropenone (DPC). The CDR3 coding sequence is TGCGCCAGCAGCTTGGGGACAGGCCATCAGCCCCAGCATTTT. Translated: CASSLGTGHQPQHF.